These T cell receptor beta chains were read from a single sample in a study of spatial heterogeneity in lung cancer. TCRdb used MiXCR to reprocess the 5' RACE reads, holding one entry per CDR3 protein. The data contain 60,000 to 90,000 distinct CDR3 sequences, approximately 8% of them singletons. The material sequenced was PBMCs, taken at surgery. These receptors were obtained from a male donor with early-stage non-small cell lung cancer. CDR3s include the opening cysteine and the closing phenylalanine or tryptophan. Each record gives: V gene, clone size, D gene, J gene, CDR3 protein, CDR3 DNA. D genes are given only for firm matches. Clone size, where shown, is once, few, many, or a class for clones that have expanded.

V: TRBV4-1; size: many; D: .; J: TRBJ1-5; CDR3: CASRSVGPNQPQHF; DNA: TGCGCCAGCAGATCAGTGGGGCCTAATCAGCCCCAGCATTTT
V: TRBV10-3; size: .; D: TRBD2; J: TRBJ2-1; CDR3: CAIRPGLAGDGDEQFF; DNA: TGTGCCATCAGGCCGGGACTAGCGGGAGATGGCGATGAGCAGTTCTTC
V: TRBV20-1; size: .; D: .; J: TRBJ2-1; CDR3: CSASTDLGEQFF; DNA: TGCAGTGCTAGCACAGACCTCGGGGAGCAGTTCTTC
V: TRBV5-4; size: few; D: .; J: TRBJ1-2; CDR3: CASSFARINYGYTF; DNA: TGTGCCAGCAGCTTTGCCCGGATTAACTATGGCTACACCTTC
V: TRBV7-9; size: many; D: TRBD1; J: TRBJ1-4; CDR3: CASSRTGLIPNEKLFF; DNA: TGTGCCAGCAGCCGGACAGGGTTAATACCTAATGAAAAACTGTTTTTT
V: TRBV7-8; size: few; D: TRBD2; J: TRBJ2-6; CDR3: CASSPRTSGSSGANVLTF; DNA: TGTGCCAGCAGCCCCCGGACTAGCGGGAGCTCTGGGGCCAACGTCCTGACTTTC
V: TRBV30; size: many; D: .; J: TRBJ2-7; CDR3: CAWSTGALYEQYF; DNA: TGTGCCTGGAGCACGGGAGCCCTCTACGAGCAGTACTTC
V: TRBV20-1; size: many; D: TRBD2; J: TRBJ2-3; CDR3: CSARISVRGRNTDTQYF; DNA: TGCAGTGCTAGAATTTCCGTCCGCGGGAGAAACACAGATACGCAGTATTTT
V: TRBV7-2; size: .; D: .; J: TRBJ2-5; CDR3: CASSLDLRVAGETQYF; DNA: TGTGCCAGCAGCTTAGATTTGCGGGTGGCGGGAGAGACCCAGTACTTC
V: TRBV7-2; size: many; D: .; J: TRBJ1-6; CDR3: CASSLAETSPLHF; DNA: TGTGCCAGCAGCTTAGCCGAAACCTCACCCCTCCACTTT
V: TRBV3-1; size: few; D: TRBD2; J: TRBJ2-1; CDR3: CASRREGRVEQFF; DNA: TGTGCCAGCAGGCGGGAGGGCCGGGTTGAGCAGTTCTTC
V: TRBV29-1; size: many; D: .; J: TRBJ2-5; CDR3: CSPRLGQETQYF; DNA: TGCAGTCCAAGACTGGGGCAAGAGACCCAGTACTTC
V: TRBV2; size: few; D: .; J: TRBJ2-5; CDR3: CASSAYGTFEETQYF; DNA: TGTGCCAGCAGTGCGTACGGGACATTTGAAGAGACCCAGTACTTC
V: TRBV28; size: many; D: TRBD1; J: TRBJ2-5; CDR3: CASSFQPGGRETQYF; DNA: TGTGCCAGCAGTTTTCAGCCAGGGGGCAGAGAGACCCAGTACTTC
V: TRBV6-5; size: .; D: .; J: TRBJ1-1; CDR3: CASSYRYREGTEAFF; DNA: TGTGCCAGCAGTTACCGATACAGGGAGGGCACTGAAGCTTTCTTT
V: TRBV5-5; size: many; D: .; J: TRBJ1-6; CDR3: CASSLKLPGAYNSPLHF; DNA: TGTGCCAGCAGCTTGAAGCTCCCAGGGGCCTATAATTCACCCCTCCACTTT
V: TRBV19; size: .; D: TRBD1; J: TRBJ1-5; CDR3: CASSFREQGYNQPQHF; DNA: TGTGCCAGTAGTTTTCGGGAACAGGGGTACAATCAGCCCCAGCATTTT
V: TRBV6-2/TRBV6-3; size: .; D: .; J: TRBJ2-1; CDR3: CASSYSVGVGGNEQFF; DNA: TGTGCCAGCAGTTACTCGGTGGGAGTGGGGGGAAATGAGCAGTTCTTC
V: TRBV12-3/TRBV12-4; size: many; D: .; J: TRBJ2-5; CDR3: CASTLTGTNQETQYF; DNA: TGTGCCAGCACCCTTACCGGGACAAACCAAGAGACCCAGTACTTC
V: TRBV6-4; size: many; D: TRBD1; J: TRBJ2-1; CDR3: CASSNQGAPGEQFF; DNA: TGTGCCAGCAGTAACCAGGGGGCCCCGGGAGAGCAGTTCTTC
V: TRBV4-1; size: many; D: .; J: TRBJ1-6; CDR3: CASSRTTGASSYNSPLHF; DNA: TGCGCCAGCAGCCGAACGACAGGAGCCAGCTCCTATAATTCACCCCTCCACTTT
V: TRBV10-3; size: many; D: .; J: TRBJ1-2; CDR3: CAISQDGGVYGYTF; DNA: TGTGCCATCAGTCAGGACGGAGGGGTCTATGGCTACACCTTC
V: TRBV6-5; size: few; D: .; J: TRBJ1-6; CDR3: CASSSWNHYNSPLHF; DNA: TGTGCCAGCAGTTCCTGGAACCACTATAATTCACCCCTCCACTTT
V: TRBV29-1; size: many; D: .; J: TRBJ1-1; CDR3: CSVDAPGRNRGTEAFF; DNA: TGCAGCGTTGATGCTCCAGGGCGGAATCGGGGCACTGAAGCTTTCTTT
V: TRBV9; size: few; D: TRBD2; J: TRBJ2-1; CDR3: CASSWEAGAVNEQFF; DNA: TGTGCCAGCTCTTGGGAGGCGGGAGCTGTCAATGAGCAGTTCTTC
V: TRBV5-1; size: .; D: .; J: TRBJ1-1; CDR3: CASSTEGVYTEAFF; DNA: TGCGCCAGCAGCACTGAGGGGGTGTACACTGAAGCTTTCTTT
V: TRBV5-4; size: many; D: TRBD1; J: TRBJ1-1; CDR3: CASSLGGTGGDLTEAFF; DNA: TGTGCCAGCAGCTTGGGAGGGACAGGGGGCGATTTGACTGAAGCTTTCTTT
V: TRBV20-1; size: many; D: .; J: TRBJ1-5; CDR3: CSASVPGNQPQHF; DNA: TGCAGTGCTAGCGTGCCAGGGAATCAGCCCCAGCATTTT
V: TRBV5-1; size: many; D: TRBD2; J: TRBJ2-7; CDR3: CASSLESSTSGRQSYEQYF; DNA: TGCGCCAGCAGCTTGGAGTCTTCGACTAGCGGGAGGCAATCCTACGAGCAGTACTTC
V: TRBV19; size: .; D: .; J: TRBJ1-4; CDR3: CASSIDNGGSFNEKLFF; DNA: TGTGCCAGTAGTATAGATAACGGAGGCAGCTTTAATGAAAAACTGTTTTTT
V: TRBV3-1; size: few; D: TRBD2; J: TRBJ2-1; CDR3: CASSQGLAGGYEQFF; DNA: TGTGCCAGCAGCCAAGGGCTAGCGGGAGGGTATGAGCAGTTCTTC
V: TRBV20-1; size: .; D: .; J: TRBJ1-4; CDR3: CSANDRLSTNEKLFF; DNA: TGCAGTGCCAACGACCGACTATCAACTAATGAAAAACTGTTTTTT
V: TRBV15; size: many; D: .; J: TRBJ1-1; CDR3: CATSRSYGRRNTEAFF; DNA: TGTGCCACCAGCAGATCCTACGGACGGCGGAACACTGAAGCTTTCTTT
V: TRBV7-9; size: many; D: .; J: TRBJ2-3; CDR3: CASSHLLDEPTDTQYF; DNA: TGTGCCAGCAGCCACCTTCTTGACGAACCCACAGATACGCAGTATTTT
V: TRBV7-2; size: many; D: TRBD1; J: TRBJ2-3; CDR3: CASSIGQGARDTQYF; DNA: TGTGCCAGCAGCATCGGACAGGGGGCAAGAGATACGCAGTATTTT
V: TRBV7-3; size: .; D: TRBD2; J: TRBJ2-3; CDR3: CASSIAGSTDTQYF; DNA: TGTGCCAGCAGTATAGCGGGGAGCACAGATACGCAGTATTTT
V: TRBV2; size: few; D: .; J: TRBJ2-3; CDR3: CASTVIGTDTQYF; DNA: TGTGCCAGCACAGTCATCGGGACAGATACGCAGTATTTT
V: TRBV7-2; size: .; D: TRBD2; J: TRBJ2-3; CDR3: CASSLSSGSPTDTQYF; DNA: TGTGCCAGCAGCTTAAGTAGCGGGAGCCCCACAGATACGCAGTATTTT
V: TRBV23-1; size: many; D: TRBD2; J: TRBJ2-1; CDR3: CASSLSGSLAYNEQFF; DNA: TGCGCCAGCAGTCTGAGCGGGAGTCTCGCCTACAATGAGCAGTTCTTC